A single sample is the source of the 5 T cell receptor beta chains below, sequenced in a study of T cell responses to AZD1222 COVID-19 vaccine. Assay used: immunoSEQ multiplex PCR; TCRdb lists only in-frame clones, some missing. The sample consists of some 110,000 clones, more than 85% of them appearing once. Specimen: peripheral blood, collected on day 0 of AZD1222 vaccination. The receptors originated from an adult in good health.

The gene calls are TRBV2 and TRBJ2-7; 8 bases fit TRBD2. CDR3 size: 18 residues. Germline assignment: CDR1 SNHLY and CDR2 FYNNEI. The V gene end was trimmed by 2 bases and the J gene end by 2 bases; junction bases not matched to a gene: 14. The CDR3 sequence is CASSEIFPSGHATYEQYF. Here the CDR3 DNA reads TGTGCCAGCAGTGAAATCTTCCCTAGCGGGCACGCAACCTACGAGCAGTACTTC.

V is TRBV5-8 and J is TRBJ2-7; 8 bases fit TRBD1. This CDR3 contains 14 residues. V trimming: 3 bases; J trimming: 8 bases; junction bases outside the gene matches: 10. The germline V gene encodes CDR1 SGHTS and CDR2 YDEGEE. The CDR3: CASSSPGQASKQYF. CDR3 sequence (DNA): TGTGCCAGCAGCTCGCCGGGACAGGCCAGCAAGCAGTACTTC.

This chain uses TRBV6-5 with TRBJ1-1; the match to TRBD1 covers 9 bases. The V segment lost 10 bases and the J segment 2 bases; nucleotides outside the gene matches: 8. CDR3 size: 14 residues. Germline CDR1 is MNHEY and CDR2 is SVGAGI. The CDR3 loop reads CAITGQGTNTEAFF. The CDR3 region has the DNA TGTGCCATCACAGGACAGGGGACTAACACTGAAGCTTTCTTT.

The gene calls are TRBV29-1 and TRBJ1-2, with D perhaps TRBD1 (5 bases). CDR3 length equals 12 residues. Trimming left V 5 bases short and J 3 bases short, with 10 bases between. Germline V CDR1 and CDR2: SQVTM, ANQGSEA. The CDR3 here is CSVKDIYYGYTF. The CDR3 coding sequence is TGCAGCGTTAAGGACATTTACTATGGCTACACCTTC.

The chain uses TRBV5-1 and TRBJ2-7; 8 positions match TRBD2. Germline CDR1 is SGHRS and CDR2 is YFSETQ. This CDR3 spans 17 amino acids. The V gene end was trimmed by 0 bases and the J gene end by 0 bases; junction bases not matched to a gene: 8. CDR3 amino acids: CASSLVPTSASSYEQYF. The CDR3 nucleotides are TGCGCCAGCAGCTTGGTACCGACTAGCGCGAGCTCCTACGAGCAGTACTTC. Looking up the rest from reference TRBV5-1 and TRBJ2-7 gives the full variable domain: KAGVTQTPRYLIKTRGQQVTLSCSPISGHRSVSWYQQTPGQGLQFLFEYFSETQRNKGNFPGRFSGRQFSNSRSEMNVSTLELGDSALYLCASSLVPTSASSYEQYFGPGTRLTVT.